Listed here is a single TCR beta chain. The PCR made use of 60 Vbeta and 13 Jbeta primers. The protocol was immunoSEQ multiplex PCR, while the TCRdb copy is restricted to in-frame clones and leaves out a portion. The table records some 110,000 clones, 76% of them present only once. These data belong to a study of cytomegalovirus exposure and HLA in healthy donors. V was shortened by 3 bases and J by 2 bases, with 8 bases between the two germline ends. Per germline, CDR1 SGHDN and CDR2 FVKESK. The CDR3 covers 13 residues. The chain joins TRBV14 to TRBJ2-7; D gene ambiguous. This clonotype was sampled from a man between 50 and 59 years old in good health and CMV-seropositive. Sequencing was performed on PBMCs. The CDR3 loop is CASSQTRPYEQYF. CDR3 nucleotide sequence: TGTGCCAGCAGCCAGACAAGGCCCTACGAGCAGTACTTC.